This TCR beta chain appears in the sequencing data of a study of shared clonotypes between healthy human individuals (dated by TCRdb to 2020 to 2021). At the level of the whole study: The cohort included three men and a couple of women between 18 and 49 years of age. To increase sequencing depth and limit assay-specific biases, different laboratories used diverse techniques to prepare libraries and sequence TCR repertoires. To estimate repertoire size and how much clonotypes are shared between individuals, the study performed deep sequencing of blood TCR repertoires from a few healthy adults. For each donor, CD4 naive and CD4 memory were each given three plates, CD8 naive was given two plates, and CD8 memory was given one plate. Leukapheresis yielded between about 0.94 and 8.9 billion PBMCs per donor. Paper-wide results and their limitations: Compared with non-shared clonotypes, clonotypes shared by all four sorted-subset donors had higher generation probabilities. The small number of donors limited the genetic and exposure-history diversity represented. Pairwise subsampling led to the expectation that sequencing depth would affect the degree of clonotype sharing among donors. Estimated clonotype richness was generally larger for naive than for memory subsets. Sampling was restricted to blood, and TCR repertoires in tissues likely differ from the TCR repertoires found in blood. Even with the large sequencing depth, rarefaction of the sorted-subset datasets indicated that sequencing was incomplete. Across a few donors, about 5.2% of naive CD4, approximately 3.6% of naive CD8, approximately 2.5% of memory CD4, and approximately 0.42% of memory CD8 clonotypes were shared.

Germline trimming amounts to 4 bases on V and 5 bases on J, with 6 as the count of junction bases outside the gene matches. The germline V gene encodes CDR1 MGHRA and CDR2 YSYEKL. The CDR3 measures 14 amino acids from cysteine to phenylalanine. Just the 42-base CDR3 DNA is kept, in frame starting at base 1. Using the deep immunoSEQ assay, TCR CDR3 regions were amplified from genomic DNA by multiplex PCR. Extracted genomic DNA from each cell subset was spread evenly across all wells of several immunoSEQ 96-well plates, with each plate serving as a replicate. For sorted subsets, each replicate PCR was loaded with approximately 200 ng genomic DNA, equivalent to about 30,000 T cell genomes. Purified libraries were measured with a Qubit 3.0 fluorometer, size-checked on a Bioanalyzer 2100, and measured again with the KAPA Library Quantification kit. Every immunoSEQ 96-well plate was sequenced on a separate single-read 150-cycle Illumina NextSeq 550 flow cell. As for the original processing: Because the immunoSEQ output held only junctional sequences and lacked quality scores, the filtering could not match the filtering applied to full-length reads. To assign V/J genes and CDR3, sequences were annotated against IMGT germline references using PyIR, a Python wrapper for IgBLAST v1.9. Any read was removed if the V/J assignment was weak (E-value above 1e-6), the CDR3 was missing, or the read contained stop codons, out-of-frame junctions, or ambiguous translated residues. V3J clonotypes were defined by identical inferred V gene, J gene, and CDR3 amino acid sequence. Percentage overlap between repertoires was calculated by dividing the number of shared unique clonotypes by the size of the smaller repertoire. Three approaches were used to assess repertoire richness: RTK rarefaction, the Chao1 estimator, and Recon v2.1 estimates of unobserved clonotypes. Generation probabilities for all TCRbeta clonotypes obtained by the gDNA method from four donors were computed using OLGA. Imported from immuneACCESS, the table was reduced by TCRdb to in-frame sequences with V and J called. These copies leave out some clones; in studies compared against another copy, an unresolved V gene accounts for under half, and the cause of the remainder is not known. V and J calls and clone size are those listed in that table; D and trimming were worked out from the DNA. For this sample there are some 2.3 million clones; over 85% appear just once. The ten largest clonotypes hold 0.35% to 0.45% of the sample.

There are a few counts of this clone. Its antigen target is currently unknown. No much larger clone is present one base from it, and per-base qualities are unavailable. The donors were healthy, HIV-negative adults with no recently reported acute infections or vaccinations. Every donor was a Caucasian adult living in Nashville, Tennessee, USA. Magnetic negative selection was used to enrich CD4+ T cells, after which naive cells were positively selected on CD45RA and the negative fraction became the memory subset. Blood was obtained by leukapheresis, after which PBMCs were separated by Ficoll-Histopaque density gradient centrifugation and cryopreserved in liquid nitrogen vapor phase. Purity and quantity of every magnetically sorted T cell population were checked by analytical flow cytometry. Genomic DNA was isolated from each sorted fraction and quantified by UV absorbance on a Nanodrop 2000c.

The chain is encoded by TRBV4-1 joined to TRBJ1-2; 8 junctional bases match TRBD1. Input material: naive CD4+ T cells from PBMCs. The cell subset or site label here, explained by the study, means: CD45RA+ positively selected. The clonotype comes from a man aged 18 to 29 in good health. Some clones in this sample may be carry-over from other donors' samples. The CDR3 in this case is CASSLDRGGYGYTF. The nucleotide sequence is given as TGCGCCAGCAGCCTCGACAGGGGTGGTTATGGCTACACCTTC.